Below are 10 T cell receptor beta chains sequenced from a single sample in a study of blood T cell repertoires in COVID-19. TCRdb keeps only in-frame clones here, not all; method: immunoSEQ multiplex PCR. There are about 200,000 clones in the sample; roughly 84% occur only once, and 4.5% to 5% lies in the top ten. Sequencing input: peripheral blood. Source of these receptors: a woman older than 75 with acute or convalescent COVID-19.

The chain carries TRBV7-2 and TRBJ1-2; TRBD1 aligns across 8 bases. The CDR3 loop spans 16 amino acids. Germline V gene lookup returns CDR1 SGHTA and CDR2 FQGNSA. Trimming removed 1 base from V and 8 bases from J; junction bases left unmatched: 12. In nucleotides, the CDR3 is TGTGCCAGCAGCTTAGGGGCAGGGGGCTCCGTTCGAGGCTACACCTTC. Its translation: CASSLGAGGSVRGYTF.

This chain links TRBV28 with TRBJ1-4; D perhaps matches TRBD1 (6 bases). CDR3 length equals 15 residues. The V gene lost 2 bases and the J gene lost 8 bases, with 15 bases spanning the gap. CDR1 is MDHEN and CDR2 is SYDVKM in the germline V gene. CDR3 loop: CASSLRGKQGEKLFF. The CDR3 coding sequence is TGTGCCAGCAGTTTAAGAGGGAAACAGGGCGAAAAACTGTTTTTT.

The V and J genes are TRBV2 and TRBJ1-5; tentatively, D is TRBD1 (6 bases). CDR3 length: 15 residues. V shed 4 bases and J shed 2 bases, with 12 bases lying between them. Germline CDR1 reads SNHLY; CDR2 reads FYNNEI. CDR3 sequence: CASSGNRAGNQPQHF. The DNA of the CDR3 is TGTGCCAGCAGTGGTAACAGGGCGGGCAATCAGCCCCAGCATTTT.

Only one count was recorded for this clone. This chain uses TRBV24-1 with TRBJ1-4; D is unresolved. Trimming removed 4 bases at V and 8 bases at J, with 10 bases between. The V gene's germline CDR1 is KGHDR and CDR2 SFDVKD. The CDR3 loop spans 13 amino acids. The CDR3: CATSDPLQEKLFF. Here the CDR3 DNA reads TGTGCCACCAGTGACCCACTCCAAGAAAAACTGTTTTTT.

In its sample, this clone was seen once. The genes are TRBV28 and TRBJ1-6; D is unresolved. Looked up from germline, CDR1 is MDHEN and CDR2 is SYDVKM. The CDR3 has 16 residues. Trimming left V 8 bases short and J 8 bases short, with 22 bases between. The CDR3 DNA reads TGTGCCAGCGGTCGCGGACGGAGGAGGTTCGATTCACCCCTCCACTTT. It translates to CASGRGRRRFDSPLHF.

The chain recombines TRBV14 with TRBJ1-3; D possibly corresponds to TRBD1 (6 bases). The CDR3 consists of 16 residues. Germline CDR1 is SGHDN and CDR2 is FVKESK. The V end lost 1 base, the J end lost 8 bases, and 18 bases lay between the germline ends. CDR3 loop: CASSQVGAQGRDTIYF. The CDR3 DNA sequence: TGTGCCAGCAGCCAAGTGGGGGCGCAGGGAAGAGACACCATATATTTT.

The rearrangement uses TRBV30 and TRBJ1-1, with TRBD1 as a possible D gene (6 bases). With 4 bases removed from V and 11 bases from J, the gap between germline ends came to 20 bases. Germline V lookup: CDR1 GTSNPN, CDR2 SVGIG (reference sequence). There are 13 residues in the CDR3. CDR3 DNA: TGTGCCTGGACTCAGGGGAGTAGGTTTAGGGCTTTCTTT. Its protein product is CAWTQGSRFRAFF.

The chain uses TRBV7-2 and TRBJ1-1, with D possibly being TRBD1 (5 bases). The germline CDR1 and CDR2 sequences are SGHTA and FQGNSA. The CDR3 consists of 15 residues. The V gene lost 3 bases and the J gene lost 1 base, with 12 bases spanning the gap. CDR3 amino acids: CASSFWRGRNTEAFF. The CDR3 coding sequence is TGTGCCAGCAGCTTTTGGAGGGGTCGGAACACTGAAGCTTTCTTT.

The rearrangement uses TRBV2 and TRBJ2-7; 9 nucleotides line up with TRBD2. The junction had 9 bases not matched to a gene; V was cut back by 5 bases and J by 4 bases. CDR1 and CDR2 from the germline V gene are SNHLY and FYNNEI. The CDR3 runs to 15 residues. CDR3: CASSRTSASRYEQYF. CDR3 coding DNA: TGTGCCAGCAGTAGGACTAGCGCGAGTAGGTACGAGCAGTACTTC.

In the case of this clone: This same CDR3 is encoded by further DNA sequences in the sample. The J gene is TRBJ2-7, the V gene TRBV9; maybe TRBD2 (6 bases). Trimming removed 0 bases at V and 2 bases at J, with 9 bases between. The CDR3 has 14 residues. Germline assignment: CDR1 SGDLS and CDR2 YYNGEE. CDR3 amino acids: CASSVDGGTYEQYF. For the CDR3, the DNA is TGTGCCAGCAGCGTAGATGGCGGGACCTACGAGCAGTACTTC. Complete variable domain (other parts from reference TRBV9 and TRBJ2-7): DSGVTQTPKHLITATGQRVTLRCSPRSGDLSVYWYQQSLDQGLQFLIQYYNGEERAKGNILERFSAQQFPDLHSELNLSSLELGDSALYFCASSVDGGTYEQYFGPGTRLTVT.